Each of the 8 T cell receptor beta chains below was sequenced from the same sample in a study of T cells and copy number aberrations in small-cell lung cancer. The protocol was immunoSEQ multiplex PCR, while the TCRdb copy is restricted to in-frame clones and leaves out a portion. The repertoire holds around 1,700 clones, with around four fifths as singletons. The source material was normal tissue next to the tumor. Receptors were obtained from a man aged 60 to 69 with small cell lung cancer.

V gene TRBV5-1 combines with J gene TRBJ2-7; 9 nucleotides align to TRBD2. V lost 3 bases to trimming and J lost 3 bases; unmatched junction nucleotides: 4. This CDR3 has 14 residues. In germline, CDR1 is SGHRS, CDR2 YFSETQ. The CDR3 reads CASSSGTSSYEQYF. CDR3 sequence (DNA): TGCGCCAGCAGCTCCGGGACTAGCAGCTACGAGCAGTACTTC.

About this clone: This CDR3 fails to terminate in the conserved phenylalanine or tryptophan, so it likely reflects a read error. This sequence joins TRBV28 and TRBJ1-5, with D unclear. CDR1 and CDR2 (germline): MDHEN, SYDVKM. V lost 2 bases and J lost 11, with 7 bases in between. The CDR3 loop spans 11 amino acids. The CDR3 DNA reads TGTGCCAGCAGTTTAAGGCGGACCCAGCATGTT. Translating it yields CASSLRRTQHV.

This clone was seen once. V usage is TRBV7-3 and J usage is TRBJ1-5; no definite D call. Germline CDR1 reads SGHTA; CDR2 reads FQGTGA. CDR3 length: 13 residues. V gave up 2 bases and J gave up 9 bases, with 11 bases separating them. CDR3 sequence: CASSLDRAGPQHF. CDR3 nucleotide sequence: TGTGCCAGCAGCTTAGATCGGGCAGGGCCCCAGCATTTT.

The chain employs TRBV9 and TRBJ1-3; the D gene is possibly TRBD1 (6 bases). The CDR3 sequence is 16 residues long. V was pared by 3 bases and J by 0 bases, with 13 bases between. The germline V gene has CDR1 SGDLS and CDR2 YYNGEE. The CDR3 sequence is CASSAERGSSGNTIYF. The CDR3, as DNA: TGTGCCAGCAGCGCTGAGAGGGGGAGCTCTGGAAACACCATATATTTT.

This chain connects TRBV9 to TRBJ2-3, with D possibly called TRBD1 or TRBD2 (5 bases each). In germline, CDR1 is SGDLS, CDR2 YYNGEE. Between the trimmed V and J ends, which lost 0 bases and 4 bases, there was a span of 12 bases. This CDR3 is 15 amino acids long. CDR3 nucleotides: TGTGCCAGCAGCGTAGGAGGGACCCCCGCAGATACGCAGTATTTT. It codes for CASSVGGTPADTQYF.

DNA for the CDR3: TGTGCCAGCAGCTTATATATGAACACTGAAGCTTTCTTT. It specifies CASSLYMNTEAFF. The chain couples TRBV7-3 to TRBJ1-1, with D hard to call. Trimming cost V 2 bases and J 0 bases, with 4 bases left between them. In germline, CDR1 is SGHTA, CDR2 FQGTGA. This CDR3 is 13 amino acids long.

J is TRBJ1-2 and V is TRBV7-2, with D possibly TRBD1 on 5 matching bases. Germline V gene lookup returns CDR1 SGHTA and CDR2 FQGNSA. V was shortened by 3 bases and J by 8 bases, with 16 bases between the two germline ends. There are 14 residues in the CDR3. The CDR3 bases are TGTGCCAGCAGCTTTCAGCCGGGACTCCGGGGCTACACCTTC. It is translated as CASSFQPGLRGYTF.

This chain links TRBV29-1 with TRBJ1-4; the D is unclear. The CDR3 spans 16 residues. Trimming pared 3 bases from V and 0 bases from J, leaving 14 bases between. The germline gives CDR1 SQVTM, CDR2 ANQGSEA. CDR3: CSVDFRGFATNEKLFF. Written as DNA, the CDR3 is TGCAGCGTTGATTTTCGCGGATTTGCAACTAATGAAAAACTGTTTTTT.